The clone carrying this T cell receptor (beta chain) is a singleton in its sample. The data are from a study of PD-L1 blockade in urothelial cancer. As for the study in general: Every 3 weeks, patients received intravenous atezolizumab 1,200 mg, beginning 2014. Blood was analyzed 3 weeks (second dose) and 6 weeks after treatment start.

The germline gives CDR1 LNHDA, CDR2 SQIVND (reference sequence). Trimming took 4 bases from V and 0 from J, leaving 10 bases between them. The CDR3 contains 15 residues. Noted time point: pretreatment peripheral blood. Sample numbers ranged from 1 to 8 per patient, encompassing pretreatment and on-treatment collections. The method was immunoSEQ multiplex PCR; TCRdb's version includes in-frame clones alone and lacks a portion of them. This table has 55,000 to 80,000 clones, about 86% appearing once. The V gene is TRBV19, the J gene TRBJ1-3, with D perhaps matching TRBD1 (5 bases). The receptor comes from a man in his 60s with urothelial cancer. The material was PBMCs, obtained around atezolizumab (anti-PD-L1) treatment. For the CDR3, the DNA is TGTGCCAGTAGTACGACAGTCAGCTCTGGAAACACCATATATTTT. This codes for CASSTTVSSGNTIYF.